One sample yielded the 21 T cell receptor beta chains listed below, sequenced in a study of cytomegalovirus exposure and HLA in healthy donors. Data came from immunoSEQ multiplex PCR; TCRdb stores just in-frame clones and leaves some out. The sample contains about 180,000 clones, roughly nine tenths of which appear only once. The sample consisted of PBMCs. These receptors were collected from a man aged 18 to 29 in good health and CMV-seropositive.

V usage is TRBV20-1 and J usage is TRBJ2-1, with D unclear. Germline V gene data show CDR1 as DFQATT and CDR2 as SNEGSKA (reference sequence). The CDR3 covers 10 residues. The germline V and J ends were trimmed by 1 base and 10 bases, with 5 bases remaining between them. The CDR3 region is CSARAGEQFF. The CDR3 DNA reads TGCAGTGCTAGAGCCGGGGAGCAGTTCTTC.

The sample holds one count of this clone. V gene TRBV6-5 combines with J gene TRBJ1-4; maybe TRBD1 (6 bases). With 5 bases removed from V and 7 bases from J, the gap between germline ends came to 14 bases. The CDR3 length is 14 residues. Germline lookup yields CDR1 MNHEY and CDR2 SVGAGI. CDR3 sequence (DNA): TGTGCCAGCAGTACCGCCAACAGGGTTGAAAAACTGTTTTTT. Translating gives CASSTANRVEKLFF.

The rearrangement joins TRBV7-8 to TRBJ1-6; D is uncertain. CDR1 is SGHVS and CDR2 is FQNEAQ in the germline V gene. The CDR3 consists of 15 residues. Trimming shortened V by 3 bases and J by 0 bases, and 6 bases separated the two germline ends. Here the CDR3 reads CASSFEYSYNSPLHF. For the CDR3, the DNA is TGTGCCAGCAGCTTTGAGTACTCCTATAATTCACCCCTCCACTTT.

The rearrangement links TRBV9 to TRBJ2-7, with TRBD2 matching 11 bases. With 3 bases clipped from V and 5 bases from J, the junction kept 7 bases outside the gene matches. Germline lookup yields CDR1 SGDLS and CDR2 YYNGEE. CDR3 size: 15 residues. CDR3 coding DNA: TGTGCCAGCAGCGCGGGGTCTAGCGGGGGGAACGAGCAGTACTTC. This translates into CASSAGSSGGNEQYF.

V usage is TRBV19 and J usage is TRBJ2-7; 9 nucleotides match TRBD2. Germline CDR1 LNHDA, CDR2 SQIVND (reference sequence). This CDR3 contains 16 residues. Trimming at V came to 3 bases and at J to 5 bases, leaving 11 bases not matched to a gene. CDR3 nucleotides: TGTGCCAGTAGTATGTCCAGCGGGAGGACTAGCGACGAGCAGTACTTC. Translated, it gives CASSMSSGRTSDEQYF.

The chain joins TRBV7-8 to TRBJ1-2; 7 nucleotides agree with TRBD1. V gave up 1 base and J gave up 0 bases; unmatched junction bases: 2. Germline CDR1 and CDR2: SGHVS and FQNEAQ. The CDR3 runs 15 residues. Here the CDR3 reads CASSLGGTANYGYTF. In nucleotides, the CDR3 is TGTGCCAGCAGCTTAGGAGGGACAGCTAACTATGGCTACACCTTC.

The chain uses TRBV1 and TRBJ1-5. TRBV1 corresponds to a pseudogene. The CDR3 is 16 residues long. DNA for the CDR3: TGCACCAGCAGCCAAGTAGCTGATTATAGCAATCAGCCCCAGCATTTT. This gives the protein CTSSQVADYSNQPQHF.

V usage is TRBV19 and J usage is TRBJ2-7, with TRBD2 matching 15 bases. The trim removed 0 bases at V and 5 bases at J, leaving 17 bases unmatched. From germline, CDR1 is LNHDA and CDR2 SQIVND (reference sequence). This CDR3 has 21 amino acids. The CDR3 sequence is CASSIDVVGPGTSGRFDEQYF. The CDR3, as DNA: TGTGCCAGTAGTATAGATGTTGTGGGCCCCGGGACTAGCGGGAGGTTTGACGAGCAGTACTTC.

This clone was seen a handful of times. The chain is built from TRBV19 and TRBJ2-2; the D gene is possibly TRBD2 (7 bases). The CDR3 runs to 16 residues. From germline, CDR1 is LNHDA and CDR2 SQIVND (reference sequence). V was pared by 4 bases and J by 0 bases, with 12 bases between. For the CDR3, the DNA is TGTGCCAGTAGTAGCGGGGGCGAACCGAACACCGGGGAGCTGTTTTTT. Its protein product is CASSSGGEPNTGELFF.

A single count supports this clone. The V gene is TRBV11-1, the J gene TRBJ1-5, with D uncertain. The V gene lost 1 base and the J gene lost 3 bases, with 13 bases spanning the gap. The germline V gene encodes CDR1 SGHAT and CDR2 FQDESV (reference sequence). CDR3 size: 16 residues. The CDR3 reads CASSLDGRKVNQPQHF. In nucleotides, the CDR3 is TGTGCCAGCAGCTTAGACGGGAGGAAGGTCAATCAGCCCCAGCATTTT.

V and J are TRBV5-1 and TRBJ1-1; 8 nucleotides match TRBD1. CDR3 length: 15 residues. From germline, CDR1 is SGHRS and CDR2 YFSETQ. Trimming removed 4 bases from V and 7 bases from J; junction bases left unmatched: 12. CDR3 sequence reads: CASSSRAGGIGEAFF. Written as DNA, the CDR3 is TGCGCCAGCAGCAGCCGGGCAGGGGGCATCGGTGAAGCTTTCTTT. Full variable domain (missing parts from reference TRBV5-1 and TRBJ1-1): KAGVTQTPRYLIKTRGQQVTLSCSPISGHRSVSWYQQTPGQGLQFLFEYFSETQRNKGNFPGRFSGRQFSNSRSEMNVSTLELGDSALYLCASSSRAGGIGEAFFGQGTRLTVV.

The V call is TRBV2, the J call TRBJ2-1, with D tentatively TRBD2 (6 bases). The germline V gene encodes CDR1 SNHLY and CDR2 FYNNEI. V was trimmed by 11 bases and J by 5 bases, leaving 22 bases between them. CDR3 length: 15 amino acids. The CDR3 sequence is CAFLKRGRGDNEQFF. Written as DNA, the CDR3 is TGTGCCTTTCTTAAACGGGGGAGAGGCGACAATGAGCAGTTCTTC.

By its share, this clone is medium-sized. This chain connects TRBV6-1 to TRBJ2-3; the match to TRBD2 covers 11 bases. Unmatched junction bases numbered 2, after V lost 2 bases and J lost 4 bases. The CDR3 covers 15 residues. Germline CDR1 is MNHNS and CDR2 is SASEGT. CDR3 loop: CASSEFSGGADTQYF. As DNA, the CDR3 is TGTGCCAGCAGTGAATTTAGCGGGGGGGCAGATACGCAGTATTTT.

In its sample, this clone was seen once. The chain carries TRBV6-1 and TRBJ1-2, with D uncertain. V was pared by 5 bases and J by 4 bases, with 5 bases between. This CDR3 is built from 11 residues. Germline loops: CDR1 MNHNS, CDR2 SASEGT. The CDR3 coding sequence is TGTGCCAGCAGTTACAGCTATGGCTACACCTTC. It translates to CASSYSYGYTF.

The CDR3 DNA reads TGTGCCAGCAGCTTCAGTCAATTAGATACGCAGTATTTT. The encoded protein is CASSFSQLDTQYF. The gene calls are TRBV7-2 and TRBJ2-3; D is unresolved. Trimming took 3 bases from V and 5 from J, leaving 9 bases between them. Germline V gene lookup returns CDR1 SGHTA and CDR2 FQGNSA. This CDR3 is 13 amino acids long.

This sequence joins TRBV4-1 and TRBJ1-2; TRBD1 matches at 7 bases. Losses at the gene ends were 0 bases for V and 4 bases for J; bases not matched to a gene: 14. This CDR3 is 18 amino acids long. CDR1 is MGHRA, CDR2 YSYEKL, per germline. The CDR3 loop reads CASSQDWQLSGGSYGYTF. The CDR3 coding sequence is TGCGCCAGCAGCCAAGATTGGCAACTATCAGGGGGGAGCTATGGCTACACCTTC.

The chain uses TRBV21-1 and TRBJ2-5; TRBD1, the table's D call, was not compared with the DNA. TRBV21-1 is deemed a pseudogene. The CDR3 sequence is 18 residues long. CDR3 sequence (DNA): TGTGCCAGCAGCACGGACAGGGAGGTAACTTTTTCGGGGGAGACCCAGTACTTC. This translates into CASSTDREVTFSGETQYF.

The chain combines TRBV28 with TRBJ1-1; D possibly corresponds to TRBD1 (5 bases). The CDR3 consists of 15 residues. Per the germline V gene, CDR1 is MDHEN and CDR2 is SYDVKM. Trimming stripped 2 bases from V and 0 bases from J, with 10 bases between. Here the CDR3 reads CASSLTGSLNTEAFF. Written as DNA, the CDR3 is TGTGCCAGCAGTTTAACAGGATCCTTGAACACTGAAGCTTTCTTT.

This clone was seen ten or more times. This sequence joins TRBV9 and TRBJ1-5; 8 bases agree with TRBD1. The germline gives CDR1 SGDLS, CDR2 YYNGEE. This CDR3 has 15 residues. V dropped 4 bases and J dropped 5; count of bases not matched to a gene: 8. The CDR3 sequence: CASSPTGQGHQPQHF. CDR3 DNA sequence: TGTGCCAGCAGCCCCACCGGACAGGGTCATCAGCCCCAGCATTTT. Full variable domain (outside the CDR3, taken from reference TRBV9 and TRBJ1-5): DSGVTQTPKHLITATGQRVTLRCSPRSGDLSVYWYQQSLDQGLQFLIQYYNGEERAKGNILERFSAQQFPDLHSELNLSSLELGDSALYFCASSPTGQGHQPQHFGDGTRLSIL.

V usage is TRBV9 and J usage is TRBJ2-1, with D possibly matching TRBD2 (5 bases). The V end was cut by 3 bases, the J end by 5 bases, with 9 bases between. CDR3 length: 13 residues. The germline V gene encodes CDR1 SGDLS and CDR2 YYNGEE. CDR3 in DNA: TGTGCCAGCAGCGAGGGAGCGGACAATGAGCAGTTCTTC. Protein product: CASSEGADNEQFF.

This clone has only a few counts. The chain employs TRBV21-1 and TRBJ2-2; the tabulated D call, TRBD2, remains unverified against the DNA. TRBV21-1 is given as a pseudogene. The CDR3 length is 14 residues. CDR3: CASSKGSSLRELFF. Here the CDR3 DNA reads TGTGCCAGCAGCAAAGGGAGCAGCCTAAGGGAGCTGTTTTTT.